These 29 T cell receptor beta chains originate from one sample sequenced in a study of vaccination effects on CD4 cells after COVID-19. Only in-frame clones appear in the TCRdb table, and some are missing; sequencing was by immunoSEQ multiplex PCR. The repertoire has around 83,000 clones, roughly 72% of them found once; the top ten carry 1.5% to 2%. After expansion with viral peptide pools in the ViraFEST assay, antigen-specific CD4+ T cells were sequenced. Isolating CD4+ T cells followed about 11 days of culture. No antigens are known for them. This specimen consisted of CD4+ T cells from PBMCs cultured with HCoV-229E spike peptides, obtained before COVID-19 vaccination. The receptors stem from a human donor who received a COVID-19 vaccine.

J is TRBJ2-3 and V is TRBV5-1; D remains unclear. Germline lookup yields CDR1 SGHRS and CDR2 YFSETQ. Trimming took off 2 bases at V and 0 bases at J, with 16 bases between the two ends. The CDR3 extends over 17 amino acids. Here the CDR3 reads CASSLIPNPSSTDTQYF. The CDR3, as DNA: TGCGCCAGCAGCTTAATACCCAATCCTTCTAGCACAGATACGCAGTATTTT.

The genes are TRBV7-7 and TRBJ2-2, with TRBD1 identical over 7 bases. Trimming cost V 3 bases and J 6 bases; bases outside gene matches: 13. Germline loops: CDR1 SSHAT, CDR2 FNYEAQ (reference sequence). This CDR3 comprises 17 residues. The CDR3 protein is CASSFPDPDRESGELFF. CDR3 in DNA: TGTGCCAGCAGCTTCCCGGACCCCGACAGGGAATCCGGGGAGCTGTTTTTT.

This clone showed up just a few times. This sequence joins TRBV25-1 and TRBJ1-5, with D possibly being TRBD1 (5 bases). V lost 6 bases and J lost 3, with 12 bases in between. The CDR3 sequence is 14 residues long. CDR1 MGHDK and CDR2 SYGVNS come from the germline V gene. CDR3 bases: TGTGCCAGCAGCACCGGTGGGACCAATCAGCCCCAGCATTTT. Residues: CASSTGGTNQPQHF.

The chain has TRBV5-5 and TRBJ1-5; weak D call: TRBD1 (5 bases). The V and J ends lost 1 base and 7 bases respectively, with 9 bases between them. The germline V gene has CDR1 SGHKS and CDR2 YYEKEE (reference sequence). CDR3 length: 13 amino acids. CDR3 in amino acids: CASSLKGEQPQHF. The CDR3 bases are TGTGCCAGCAGCTTGAAAGGGGAACAGCCCCAGCATTTT.

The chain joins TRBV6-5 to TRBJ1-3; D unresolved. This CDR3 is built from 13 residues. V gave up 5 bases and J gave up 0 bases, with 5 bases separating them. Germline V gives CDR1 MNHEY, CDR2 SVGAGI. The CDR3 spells CASSQDSGNTIYF. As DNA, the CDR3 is TGTGCCAGCAGTCAGGACTCTGGAAACACCATATATTTT.

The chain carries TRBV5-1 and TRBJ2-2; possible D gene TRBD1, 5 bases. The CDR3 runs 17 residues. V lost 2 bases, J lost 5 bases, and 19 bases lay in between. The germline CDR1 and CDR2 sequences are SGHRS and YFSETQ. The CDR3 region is CASSFQGPGLSTGELFF. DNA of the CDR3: TGCGCCAGCAGCTTTCAGGGTCCCGGGCTATCGACCGGGGAGCTGTTTTTT.

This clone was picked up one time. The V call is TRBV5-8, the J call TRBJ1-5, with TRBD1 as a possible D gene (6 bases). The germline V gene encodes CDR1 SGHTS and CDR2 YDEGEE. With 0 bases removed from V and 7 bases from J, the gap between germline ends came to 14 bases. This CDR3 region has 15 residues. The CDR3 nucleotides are TGTGCCAGCAGCTTGGAAGGGGGTTCTAGACAGCCCCAGCATTTT. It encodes CASSLEGGSRQPQHF.

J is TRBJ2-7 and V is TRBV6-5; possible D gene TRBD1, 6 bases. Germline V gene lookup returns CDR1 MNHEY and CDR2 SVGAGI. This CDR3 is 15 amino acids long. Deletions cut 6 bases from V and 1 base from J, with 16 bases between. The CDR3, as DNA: TGTGCCAGCAGCATCACCGGGACACCTTCCTACGAGCAGTACGTC. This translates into CASSITGTPSYEQYV.

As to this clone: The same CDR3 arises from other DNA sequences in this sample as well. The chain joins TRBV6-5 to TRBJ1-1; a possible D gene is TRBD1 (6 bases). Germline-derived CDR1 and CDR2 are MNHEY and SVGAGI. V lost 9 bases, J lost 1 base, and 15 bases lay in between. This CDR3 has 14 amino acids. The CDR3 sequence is CASSKMTGNTEAFF. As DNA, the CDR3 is TGTGCCAGTAGTAAAATGACAGGGAACACTGAAGCTTTCTTT.

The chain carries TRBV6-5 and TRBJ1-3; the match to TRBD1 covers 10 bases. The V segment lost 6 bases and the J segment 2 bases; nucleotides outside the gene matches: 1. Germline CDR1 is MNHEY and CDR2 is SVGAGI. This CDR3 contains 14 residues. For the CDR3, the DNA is TGTGCCAGCAGCGGACAGGGGGCTGGAAACACCATATATTTT. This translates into CASSGQGAGNTIYF.

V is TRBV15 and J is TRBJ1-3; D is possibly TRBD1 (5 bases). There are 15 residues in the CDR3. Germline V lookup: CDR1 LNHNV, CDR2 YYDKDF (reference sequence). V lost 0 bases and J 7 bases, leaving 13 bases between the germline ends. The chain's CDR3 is CATSRDRGSGNTIYF. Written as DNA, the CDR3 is TGTGCCACCAGCAGAGATCGGGGGAGTGGTAACACCATATATTTT.

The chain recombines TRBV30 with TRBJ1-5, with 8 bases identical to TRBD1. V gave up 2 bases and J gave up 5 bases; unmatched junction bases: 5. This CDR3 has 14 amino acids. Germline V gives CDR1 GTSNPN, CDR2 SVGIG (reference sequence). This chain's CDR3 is CAWSSGQGDQPQHF. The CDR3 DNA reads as TGTGCCTGGAGTTCCGGACAGGGCGATCAGCCCCAGCATTTT.

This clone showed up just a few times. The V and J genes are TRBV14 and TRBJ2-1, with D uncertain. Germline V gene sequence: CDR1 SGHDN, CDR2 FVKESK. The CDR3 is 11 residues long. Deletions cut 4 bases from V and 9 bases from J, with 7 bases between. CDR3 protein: CASSRWVEQFF. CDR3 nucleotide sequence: TGTGCCAGCAGCCGTTGGGTTGAGCAGTTCTTC.

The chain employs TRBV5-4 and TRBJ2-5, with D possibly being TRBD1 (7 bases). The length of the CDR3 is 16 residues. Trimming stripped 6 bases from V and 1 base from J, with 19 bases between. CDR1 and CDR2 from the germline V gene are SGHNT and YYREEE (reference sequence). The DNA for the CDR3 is TGTGCCAGCACCATTGGCAGGGGGGCGGCCCAAGAGACCCAGTACTTC. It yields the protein CASTIGRGAAQETQYF.

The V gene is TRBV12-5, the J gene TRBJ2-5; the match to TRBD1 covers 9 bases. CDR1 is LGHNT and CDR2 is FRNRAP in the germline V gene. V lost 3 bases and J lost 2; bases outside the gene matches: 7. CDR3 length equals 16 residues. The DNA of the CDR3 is TGTGCTAGTGGTTTCGACCACAGGGGGCAGCAAGAGACCCAGTACTTC. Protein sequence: CASGFDHRGQQETQYF.

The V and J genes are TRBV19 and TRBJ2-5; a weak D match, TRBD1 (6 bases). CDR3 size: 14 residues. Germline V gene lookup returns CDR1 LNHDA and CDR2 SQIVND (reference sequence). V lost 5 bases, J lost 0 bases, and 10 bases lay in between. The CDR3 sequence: CASSQQGHQETQYF. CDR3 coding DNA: TGTGCCAGTAGTCAACAGGGCCACCAAGAGACCCAGTACTTC.

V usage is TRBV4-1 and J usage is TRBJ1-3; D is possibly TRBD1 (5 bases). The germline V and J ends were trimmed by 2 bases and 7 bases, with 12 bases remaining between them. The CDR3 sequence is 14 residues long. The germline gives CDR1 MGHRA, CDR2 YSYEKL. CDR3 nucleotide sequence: TGCGCCAGCAGCCAAACCCTTTGGGGGAACACCATATATTTT. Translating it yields CASSQTLWGNTIYF.

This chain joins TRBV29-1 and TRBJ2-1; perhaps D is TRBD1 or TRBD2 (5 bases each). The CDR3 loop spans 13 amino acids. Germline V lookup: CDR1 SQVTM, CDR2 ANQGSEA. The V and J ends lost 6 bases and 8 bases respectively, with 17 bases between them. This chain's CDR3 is CSVGRTGGDEQFF. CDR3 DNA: TGCAGCGTGGGACGGACTGGCGGCGATGAGCAGTTCTTC.

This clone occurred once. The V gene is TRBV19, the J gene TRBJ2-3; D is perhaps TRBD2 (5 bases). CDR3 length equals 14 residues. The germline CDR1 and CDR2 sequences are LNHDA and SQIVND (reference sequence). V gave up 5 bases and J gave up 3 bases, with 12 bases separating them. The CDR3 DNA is TGTGCCAGTAGTGTCGACCCGGGGACAGATACGCAGTATTTT. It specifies CASSVDPGTDTQYF.

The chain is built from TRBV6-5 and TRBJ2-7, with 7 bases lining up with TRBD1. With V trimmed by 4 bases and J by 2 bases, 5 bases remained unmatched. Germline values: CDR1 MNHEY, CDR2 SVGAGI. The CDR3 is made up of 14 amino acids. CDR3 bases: TGTGCCAGCAGTTCCGCGACAGGGACCTACGAGCAGTACGTC. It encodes CASSSATGTYEQYV.

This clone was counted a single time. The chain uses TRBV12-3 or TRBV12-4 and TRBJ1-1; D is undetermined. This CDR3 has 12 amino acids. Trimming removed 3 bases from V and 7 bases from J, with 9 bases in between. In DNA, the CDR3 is TGTGCCAGCAGTTTCCTCACCGGTGAAGCTTTCTTT. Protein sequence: CASSFLTGEAFF.

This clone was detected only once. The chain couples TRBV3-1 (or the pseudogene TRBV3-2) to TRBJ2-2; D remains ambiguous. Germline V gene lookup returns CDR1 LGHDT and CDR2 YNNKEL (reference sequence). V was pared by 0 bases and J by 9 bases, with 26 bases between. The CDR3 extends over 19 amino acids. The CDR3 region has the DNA TGTGCCAGCAGCCAAGAATTGGGCAGGCGGAGTTTGGATTGGCGGGAGCTGTTTTTT. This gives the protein CASSQELGRRSLDWRELFF.

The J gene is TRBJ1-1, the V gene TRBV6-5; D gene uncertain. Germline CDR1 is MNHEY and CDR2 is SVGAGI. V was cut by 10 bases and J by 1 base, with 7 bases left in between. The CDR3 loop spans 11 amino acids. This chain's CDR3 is CATVGNTEAFF. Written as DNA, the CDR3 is TGTGCCACTGTCGGGAACACTGAAGCTTTCTTT.

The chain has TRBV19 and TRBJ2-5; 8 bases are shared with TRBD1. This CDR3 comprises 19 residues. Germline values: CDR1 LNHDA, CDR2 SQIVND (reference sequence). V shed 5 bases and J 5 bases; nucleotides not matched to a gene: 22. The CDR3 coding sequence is TGTGCCAGTAGTCCACGCGGAACAGGGGGGTGGGCACCACCCGAGACCCAGTACTTC. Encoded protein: CASSPRGTGGWAPPETQYF.

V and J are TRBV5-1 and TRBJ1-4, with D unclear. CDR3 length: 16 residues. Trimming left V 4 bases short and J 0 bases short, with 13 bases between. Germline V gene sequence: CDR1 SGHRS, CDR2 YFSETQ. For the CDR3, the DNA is TGCGCCAGCAGCCCCGGACCAGACGCAACTAATGAAAAACTGTTTTTT. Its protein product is CASSPGPDATNEKLFF.

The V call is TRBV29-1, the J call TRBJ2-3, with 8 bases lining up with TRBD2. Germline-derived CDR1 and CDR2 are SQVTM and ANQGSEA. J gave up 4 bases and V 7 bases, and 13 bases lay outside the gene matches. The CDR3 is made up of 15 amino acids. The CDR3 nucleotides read TGCAGCGCCTCGCCCCTCCCAGCGGGGGCAGATACGCAGTATTTT. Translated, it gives CSASPLPAGADTQYF.

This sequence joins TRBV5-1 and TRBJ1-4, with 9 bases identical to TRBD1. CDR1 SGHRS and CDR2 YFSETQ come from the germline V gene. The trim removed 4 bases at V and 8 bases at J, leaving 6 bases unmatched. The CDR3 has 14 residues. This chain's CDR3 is CASSRGQGREKLFF. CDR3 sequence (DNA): TGCGCCAGCAGCCGAGGACAGGGGAGAGAAAAACTGTTTTTT.

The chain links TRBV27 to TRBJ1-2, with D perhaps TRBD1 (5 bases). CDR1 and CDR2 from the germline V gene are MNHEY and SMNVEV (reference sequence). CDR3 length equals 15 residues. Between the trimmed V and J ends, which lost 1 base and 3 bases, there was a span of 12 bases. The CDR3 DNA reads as TGTGCCAGCAGTTTATATGAGGGGCCCGACTATGGCTACACCTTC. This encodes CASSLYEGPDYGYTF.

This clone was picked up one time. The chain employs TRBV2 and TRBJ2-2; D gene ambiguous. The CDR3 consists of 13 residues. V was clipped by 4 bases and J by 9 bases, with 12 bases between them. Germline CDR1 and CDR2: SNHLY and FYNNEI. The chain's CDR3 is CASSVPLYRELFF. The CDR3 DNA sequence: TGTGCCAGCAGTGTCCCCCTTTACAGGGAGCTGTTTTTT.